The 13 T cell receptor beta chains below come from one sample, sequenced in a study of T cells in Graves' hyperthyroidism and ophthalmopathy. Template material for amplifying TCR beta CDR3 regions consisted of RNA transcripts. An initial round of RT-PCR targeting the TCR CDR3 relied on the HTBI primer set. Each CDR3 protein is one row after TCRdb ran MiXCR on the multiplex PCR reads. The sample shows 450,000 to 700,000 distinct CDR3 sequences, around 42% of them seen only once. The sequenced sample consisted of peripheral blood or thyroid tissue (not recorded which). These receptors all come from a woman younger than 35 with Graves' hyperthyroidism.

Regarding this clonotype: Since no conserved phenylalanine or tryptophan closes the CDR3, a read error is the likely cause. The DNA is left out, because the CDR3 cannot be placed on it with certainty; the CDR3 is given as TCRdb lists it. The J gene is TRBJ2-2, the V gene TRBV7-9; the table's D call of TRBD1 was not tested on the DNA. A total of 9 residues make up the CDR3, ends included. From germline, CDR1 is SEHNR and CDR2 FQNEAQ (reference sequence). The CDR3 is CASSYQGQG.

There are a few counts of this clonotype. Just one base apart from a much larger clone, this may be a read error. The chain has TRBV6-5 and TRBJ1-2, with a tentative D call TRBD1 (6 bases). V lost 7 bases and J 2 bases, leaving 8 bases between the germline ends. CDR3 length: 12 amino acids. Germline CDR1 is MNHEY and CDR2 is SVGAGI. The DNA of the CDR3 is TGTGCCAGCACAGGGGTCAACTATGGCTACACCTTC. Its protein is CASTGVNYGYTF.

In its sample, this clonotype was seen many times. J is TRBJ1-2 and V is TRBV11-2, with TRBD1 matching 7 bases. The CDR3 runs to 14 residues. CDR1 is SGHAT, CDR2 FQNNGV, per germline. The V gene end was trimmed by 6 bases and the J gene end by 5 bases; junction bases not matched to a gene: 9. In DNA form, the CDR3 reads TGTGCCAGCAGATCGGGACAGTCGTCGTATGGCTACACCTTC. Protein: CASRSGQSSYGYTF.

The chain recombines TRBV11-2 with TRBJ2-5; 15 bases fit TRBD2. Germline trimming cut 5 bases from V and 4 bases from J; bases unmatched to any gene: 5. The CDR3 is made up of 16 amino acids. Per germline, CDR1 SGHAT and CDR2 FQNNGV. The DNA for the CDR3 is TGTGCCAGCAGCGGATGGACTAGCGGGAGGGGAGAGACCCAGTACTTC. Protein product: CASSGWTSGRGETQYF. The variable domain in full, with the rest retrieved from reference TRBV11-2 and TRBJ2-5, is EAGVAQSPRYKIIEKRQSVAFWCNPISGHATLYWYQQILGQGPKLLIQFQNNGVVDDSQLPKDRFSAERLKGVDSTLKIQPAKLEDSAVYLCASSGWTSGRGETQYFGPGTRLLVL.

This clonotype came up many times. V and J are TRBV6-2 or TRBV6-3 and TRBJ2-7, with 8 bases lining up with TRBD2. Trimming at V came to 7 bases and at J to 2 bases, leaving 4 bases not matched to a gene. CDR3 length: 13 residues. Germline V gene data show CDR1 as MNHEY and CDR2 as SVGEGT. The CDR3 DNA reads TGTGCCAGCAAAGGGCGGGAGGCCTACGAGCAGTACTTC. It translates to CASKGREAYEQYF.

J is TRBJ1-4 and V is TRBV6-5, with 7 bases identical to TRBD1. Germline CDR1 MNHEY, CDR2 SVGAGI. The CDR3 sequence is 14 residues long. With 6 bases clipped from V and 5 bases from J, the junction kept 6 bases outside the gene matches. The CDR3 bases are TGTGCCAGCAGCCAAGAGACAGGGAATGAAAAACTGTTTTTT. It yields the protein CASSQETGNEKLFF.

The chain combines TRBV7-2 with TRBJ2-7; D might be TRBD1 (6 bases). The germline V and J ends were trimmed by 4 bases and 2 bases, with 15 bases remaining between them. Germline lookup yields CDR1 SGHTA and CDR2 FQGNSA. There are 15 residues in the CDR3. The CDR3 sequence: CASSSGDRLAYEQYF. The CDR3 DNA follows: TGTGCCAGCAGCTCAGGTGACAGGTTAGCCTACGAGCAGTACTTC.

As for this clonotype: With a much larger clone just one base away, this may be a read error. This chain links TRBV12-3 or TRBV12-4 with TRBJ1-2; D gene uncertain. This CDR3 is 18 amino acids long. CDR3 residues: CASSLAIVPGRKNYGHTF. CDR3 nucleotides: TGTGCCAGCAGTTTAGCGATTGTCCCAGGCAGGAAAAACTATGGCCACACCTTC.

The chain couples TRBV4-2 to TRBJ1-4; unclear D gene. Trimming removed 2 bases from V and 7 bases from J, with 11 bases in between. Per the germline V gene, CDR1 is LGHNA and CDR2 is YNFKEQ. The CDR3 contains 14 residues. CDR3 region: CASSQNTQGEKLFF. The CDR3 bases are TGTGCCAGCAGCCAAAACACCCAAGGTGAAAAACTGTTTTTT.

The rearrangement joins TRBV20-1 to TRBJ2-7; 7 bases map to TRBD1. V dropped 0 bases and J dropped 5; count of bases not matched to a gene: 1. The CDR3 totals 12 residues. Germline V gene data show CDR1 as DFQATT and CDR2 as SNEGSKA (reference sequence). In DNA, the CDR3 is TGCAGTGCTAGAGAGACAGGGAACGAGCAGTACTTC. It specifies CSARETGNEQYF.

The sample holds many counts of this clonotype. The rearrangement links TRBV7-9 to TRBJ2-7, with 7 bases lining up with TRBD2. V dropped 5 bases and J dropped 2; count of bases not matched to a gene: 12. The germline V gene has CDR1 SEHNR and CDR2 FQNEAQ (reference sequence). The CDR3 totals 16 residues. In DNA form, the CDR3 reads TGTGCCAGCAGCCGTGGTACGGGACTACGTCCCTACGAGCAGTACTTC. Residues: CASSRGTGLRPYEQYF.

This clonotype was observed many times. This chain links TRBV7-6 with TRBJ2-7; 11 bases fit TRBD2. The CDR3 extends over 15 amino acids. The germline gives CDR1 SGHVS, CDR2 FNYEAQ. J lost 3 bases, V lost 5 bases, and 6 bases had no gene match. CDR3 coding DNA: TGTGCCAGCAGCCCCCTTCTAGCGGGAGGCTACGAGCAGTACTTC. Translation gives CASSPLLAGGYEQYF.

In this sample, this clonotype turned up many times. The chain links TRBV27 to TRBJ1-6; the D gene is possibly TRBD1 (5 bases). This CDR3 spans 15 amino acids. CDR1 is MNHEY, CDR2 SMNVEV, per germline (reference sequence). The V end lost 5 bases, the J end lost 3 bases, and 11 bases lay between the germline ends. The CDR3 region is CASSLGRFYNSPLHF. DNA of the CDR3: TGTGCCAGCAGTCTGGGACGGTTCTATAATTCACCCCTCCACTTT.